This T cell receptor (beta chain) comes out of a study of metastatic and nonmetastatic thyroid tumors. V lost 6 bases and J lost 7, with 19 bases in between. This CDR3 region has 15 residues. Germline loops: CDR1 LGHNA, CDR2 YNFKEQ. In this sample, this clone turned up many times. Its cognate antigen is unknown. This sample also contains other DNA sequences that code for the same CDR3. General study points: Reports indicated that malignant thyroid tumors showed significantly higher TCR beta diversity than benign nodules did, in blood and tumor.

TCRdb re-analyzed the PCR reads through MiXCR. The sample holds approximately 58,000 clones, 20% seen once. No treatment of any kind had been given to any patient before thyroid surgery. The TCR originated in a female donor with papillary thyroid cancer or a benign thyroid nodule (not recorded which). Some clones in this sample may be carry-over from other donors' samples. Sequencing was done on a sample of blood. The chain couples TRBV4-2 to TRBJ1-5, with D possibly matching TRBD1 (6 bases). The chain's CDR3 is CASSRDTEQGQPQHF. DNA of the CDR3: TGTGCCAGCAGTCGAGACACGGAGCAGGGGCAGCCCCAGCATTTT.